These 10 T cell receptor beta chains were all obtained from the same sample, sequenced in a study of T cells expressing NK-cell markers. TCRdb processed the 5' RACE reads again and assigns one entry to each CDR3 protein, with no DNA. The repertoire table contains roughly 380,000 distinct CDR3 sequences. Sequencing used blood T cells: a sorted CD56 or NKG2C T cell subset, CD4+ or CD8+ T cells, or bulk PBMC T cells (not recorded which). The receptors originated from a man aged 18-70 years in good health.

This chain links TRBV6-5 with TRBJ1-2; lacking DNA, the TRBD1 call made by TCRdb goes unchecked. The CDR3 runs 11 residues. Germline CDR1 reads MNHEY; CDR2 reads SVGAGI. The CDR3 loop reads CASSYPPGYTF.

CDR3 loop: CASSSTYTRLAGQETQYF. The chain is built from TRBV7-6 and TRBJ2-5; as DNA is missing, the TRBD2 call by TCRdb cannot be tested. The CDR3 has 18 residues. In germline, CDR1 is SGHVS, CDR2 FNYEAQ. The full variable domain, completed using reference TRBV7-6 and TRBJ2-5, is GAGVSQSPRYKVTKRGQDVALRCDPISGHVSLYWYRQALGQGPEFLTYFNYEAQQDKSGLPNDRFSAERPEGSISTLTIQRTEQRDSAMYRCASSSTYTRLAGQETQYFGPGTRLLVL.

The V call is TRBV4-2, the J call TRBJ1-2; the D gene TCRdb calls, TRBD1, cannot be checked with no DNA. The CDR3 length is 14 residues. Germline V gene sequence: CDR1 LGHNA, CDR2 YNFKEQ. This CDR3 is CASSQIRGDYGYTF.

Here the CDR3 reads CASSFPGSAEAFF. The chain joins TRBV6-2 or TRBV6-3 to TRBJ1-1. The CDR3 has 13 amino acids. Germline V gene lookup returns CDR1 MNHEY and CDR2 SVGEGT.

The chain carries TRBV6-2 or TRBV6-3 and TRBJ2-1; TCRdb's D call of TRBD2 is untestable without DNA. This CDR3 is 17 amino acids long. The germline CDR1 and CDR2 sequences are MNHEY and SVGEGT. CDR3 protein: CASSSLLSTGEGDEQFF.

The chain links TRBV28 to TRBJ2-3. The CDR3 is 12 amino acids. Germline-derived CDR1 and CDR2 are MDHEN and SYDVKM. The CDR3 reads CASSLTASTQYF.

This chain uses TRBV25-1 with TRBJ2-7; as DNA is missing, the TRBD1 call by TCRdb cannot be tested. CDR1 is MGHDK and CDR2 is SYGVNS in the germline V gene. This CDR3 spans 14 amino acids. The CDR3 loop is CASSDPGRHYEQYF.

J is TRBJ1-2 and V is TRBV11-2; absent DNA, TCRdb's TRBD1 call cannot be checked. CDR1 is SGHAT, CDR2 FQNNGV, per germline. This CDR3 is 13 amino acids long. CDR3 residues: CASSLTAGDGYTF.

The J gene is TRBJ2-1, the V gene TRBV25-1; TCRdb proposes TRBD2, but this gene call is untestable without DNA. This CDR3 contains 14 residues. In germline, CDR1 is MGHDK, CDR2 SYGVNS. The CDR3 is CASIAGGPENEQFF.

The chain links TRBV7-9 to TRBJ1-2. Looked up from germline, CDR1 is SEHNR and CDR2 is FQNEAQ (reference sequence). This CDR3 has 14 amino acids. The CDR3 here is CASGGVLSSYGYTF.